A selection of T cell receptor beta chains follows, all from one sample in a study of blood T cell repertoires in COVID-19. Only in-frame clones appear in the TCRdb table, and some are missing; sequencing was by immunoSEQ multiplex PCR. The sample lists 350,000 to 500,000 clones; about 88% were seen once. The sample consisted of PBMCs or T cells enriched from blood (not recorded which). The receptor set was obtained from a woman younger than 30 who had been exposed to COVID-19. Each CDR3 is given without its conserved first and last residue.

V gene	J gene	CDR3 protein
TRBV28	TRBJ2-7	ASRRSQGIYYEQY
TRBV3-1/TRBV3-2	TRBJ2-7	ASSQEGVVVSGRHYEQY
TRBV7-9	TRBJ1-4	ASSRDLNNEKLF
TRBV19	TRBJ2-3	ASSQLALDTQY
TRBV3-1/TRBV3-2	TRBJ1-1	ASSQTANTEAF
TRBV4-2	TRBJ2-1	ASSQLPSGNEQF
TRBV9	TRBJ2-1	ASSPGVAGYNEQF
TRBV2	TRBJ2-1	ASSFQGYNEQF
TRBV4-3	TRBJ1-2	ASSQDWGGAHGDYGYT
TRBV7-2	TRBJ2-1	ASSPLVQGRQF
TRBV27	TRBJ2-1	ASSPIAGTLTEQF
TRBV19	TRBJ1-5	ASSMGSQPQH
TRBV28	TRBJ1-3	ASSSSRTGVGNTIY
TRBV7-2	TRBJ1-3	ASSFLTPSSGNTIY
TRBV4-2	TRBJ1-2	ASSQELTGDYGYT
TRBV28	TRBJ2-7	ASSSALSGQALEQY
TRBV19	TRBJ2-3	ASRGLAGSTDTQY
TRBV4-1	TRBJ2-7	ASSQVRGRQY
TRBV9	TRBJ1-2	ASSSKGPNGNYGYT
TRBV19	TRBJ1-5	ASRTTAGGHQPQH
TRBV6-5	TRBJ2-1	ASSYSSSGNNEQF
TRBV2	TRBJ2-3	ASSGRQTSGSTDTQY
TRBV10-3	TRBJ1-1	AISETGEYNTEAF
TRBV28	TRBJ1-2	ASSFPAGTGEGYT
TRBV4-3	TRBJ1-2	ASSQDRNNYGYT
TRBV7-9	TRBJ2-7	ASSGTSGITLQDEQY
TRBV5-6	TRBJ2-4	ASSLEAPSGGAFWDIQY
TRBV27	TRBJ2-1	ASSLDNYNEQF
TRBV3-1/TRBV3-2	TRBJ2-7	ASSQDHVESSEQY
TRBV7-2	TRBJ2-7	AKSLDRGVGEQY
TRBV7-9	TRBJ2-1	ASSLAVGADEQF
TRBV4-1	TRBJ2-3	ASSQGQRDTQY
TRBV5-1	TRBJ2-6	ASSPRTGGAPGANVLT
TRBV5-4	TRBJ2-7	ASSLADTYEQY
TRBV18	TRBJ1-1	ASSPRALGQGHTEAF
TRBV6-4	TRBJ2-3	ASSPTAGTSGSGYTDTQY
TRBV7-8	TRBJ2-1	ASSLGLAGGLVDEQF
TRBV4-3	TRBJ2-1	ASSQDVVALFSYNEQF
TRBV6-6	TRBJ2-4	ASSYSVTGAKNIQY
TRBV23-1	TRBJ1-1	ASTPVVSHNTEAF
TRBV6-5	TRBJ1-4	ASSYSIQGNEKLF
TRBV7-9	TRBJ2-7	ASSFAYEQY
TRBV28	TRBJ2-7	ASRTAIYEQY
TRBV11-2	TRBJ2-3	ASSPRWGGTDTQY
TRBV7-8	TRBJ1-2	ASSHRDRGDYGYT
TRBV6-5	TRBJ1-1	ASSRGGAFGAEAF
TRBV27	TRBJ2-5	ASSLSGGTIGETQY
TRBV6-5	TRBJ1-6	ASRQGVGGTPLH
TRBV28	TRBJ1-5	ASLSVESNQPQH
TRBV6-6	TRBJ1-3	ASSKDRASGNTIY
TRBV19	TRBJ2-2	ASTPGLYTGELF
TRBV28	TRBJ2-1	ASSLTGREGFNEQF
TRBV11-1	TRBJ2-7	ASSPGTGGSYEQY
TRBV5-8	TRBJ2-1	ASPPPGGLYNEQF